These T cell receptor beta chains were read from a single sample in a study of cytomegalovirus exposure and HLA in healthy donors. Method: immunoSEQ multiplex PCR; TCRdb's copy keeps in-frame clones and lacks some. The table has about 110,000 clones, roughly 90% seen once. Sequences were obtained from PBMCs. The receptor source for this set is a woman in her late teens or twenties in good health and CMV-seronegative. Both conserved end residues are part of each CDR3. D genes are given only for firm matches. Size tells how often a clone was seen (once, few, many) or the class of an expanded clone, and some rows leave it out.

j_call d_call clone_size v_call cdr3_aa cdr3_nt
TRBJ2-1 TRBD1 - TRBV18 CASSPAQGSYNEQFF TGTGCCAGCTCACCAGCACAGGGGAGTTACAATGAGCAGTTCTTC
TRBJ1-1 TRBD1 - TRBV7-2 CASSFSGQGHTEAFF TGTGCCAGCAGCTTCAGTGGACAGGGACACACTGAAGCTTTCTTT
TRBJ2-7 - - TRBV27 CASKTRLVGIEQYF TGTGCCAGCAAGACAAGACTAGTGGGTATCGAGCAGTACTTC
TRBJ1-2 TRBD1 - TRBV7-8 CASSLGGTANYGYTF TGTGCCAGCAGCTTAGGGGGGACAGCTAACTATGGCTACACCTTC
TRBJ1-1 - few TRBV7-2 CASSPAGIEAFF TGTGCCAGCAGCCCAGCGGGTATTGAAGCTTTCTTT
TRBJ2-7 TRBD1 - TRBV9 CASSDGTEDGRAYEQYF TGTGCCAGCAGCGATGGGACAGAAGATGGAAGGGCCTACGAGCAGTACTTC
TRBJ1-2 - - TRBV29-1 CSVGNPGNLF TGCAGCGTTGGTAACCCCGGGAACCTTTTC
TRBJ2-1 TRBD2 - TRBV6-5 CASSYRRTSDYEQFF TGTGCCAGCAGTTACAGGAGGACTAGCGATTATGAGCAGTTCTTC
TRBJ1-2 - - TRBV30 CAWSYLDSSYTF TGTGCCTGGAGTTATCTGGACAGTAGCTACACCTTC
TRBJ2-1 TRBD1 - TRBV7-9 CASSSGTDNEQFF TGTGCCAGCAGCTCCGGGACAGACAATGAGCAGTTCTTC
TRBJ2-2 TRBD1 - TRBV4-3 CASSQMGQGIPGELFF TGCGCCAGCAGCCAGATGGGACAGGGTATACCCGGGGAGCTGTTTTTT
TRBJ2-5 - once TRBV18 CASSPPGQGLETQYF TGTGCCAGCTCACCACCGGGGCAGGGATTGGAGACCCAGTACTTC
TRBJ2-3 - few TRBV6-6 CASSYDGSTDTQYF TGTGCCAGCAGTTACGACGGGAGCACAGATACGCAGTATTTT
TRBJ1-4 - - TRBV7-6 CASSSPDTPEKLFF TGTGCCAGCAGCTCCCCGGACACCCCAGAAAAACTGTTTTTT
TRBJ2-5 TRBD2 - TRBV11-1 CASSHLFREGNQETQYF TGTGCCAGCAGCCACCTTTTCCGGGAGGGCAATCAAGAGACCCAGTACTTC
TRBJ2-5 - - TRBV30 CASGDLAGGKTQYF TGTGCCTCTGGGGATTTGGCAGGGGGGAAGACCCAGTACTTC
TRBJ1-4 - - TRBV7-5 CVRSLTYSCRGLVEKLFF -
TRBJ1-1 - - TRBV28 CASSLPGLNTEAFF TGTGCCAGCAGTTTGCCAGGGTTGAACACTGAAGCTTTCTTT
TRBJ2-6 - - TRBV4-3 CASSQDRSSGANVLTF TGCGCCAGCAGCCAAGATCGGAGCTCTGGGGCCAACGTCCTGACTTTC
TRBJ1-2 - few TRBV5-8 CASSATDRSYGYTF TGTGCCAGCAGCGCCACAGACAGGTCTTATGGCTACACCTTC
TRBJ2-5 TRBD2 few TRBV2 CASSGLAGGRETQYF TGTGCCAGCAGTGGACTAGCGGGAGGGAGGGAGACCCAGTACTTC
TRBJ2-5 - - TRBV28 CASSLSRVGKETQYF TGTGCCAGCAGTTTATCCAGGGTGGGAAAAGAGACCCAGTACTTC
TRBJ1-5 - - TRBV27 CASSPTTGNQPQHF TGTGCCAGCAGTCCCACAACAGGGAATCAGCCCCAGCATTTT
TRBJ1-5 - once TRBV28 CASTPPSTGSNQPQHF TGTGCCAGCACCCCCCCGTCAACGGGTAGCAATCAGCCCCAGCATTTT
TRBJ2-1 TRBD1 - TRBV18 CASSEDRGYNEQFF TGTGCCAGCTCAGAGGACAGGGGATACAATGAGCAGTTCTTC
TRBJ1-4 TRBD1 - TRBV2 CASSEGQPATNEKLFF TGTGCCAGCAGTGAGGGACAGCCAGCAACTAATGAAAAACTGTTTTTT
TRBJ1-1 - - TRBV6-6 CASSPSRGTEAFF TGTGCCAGCAGTCCATCCAGGGGCACTGAAGCTTTCTTT